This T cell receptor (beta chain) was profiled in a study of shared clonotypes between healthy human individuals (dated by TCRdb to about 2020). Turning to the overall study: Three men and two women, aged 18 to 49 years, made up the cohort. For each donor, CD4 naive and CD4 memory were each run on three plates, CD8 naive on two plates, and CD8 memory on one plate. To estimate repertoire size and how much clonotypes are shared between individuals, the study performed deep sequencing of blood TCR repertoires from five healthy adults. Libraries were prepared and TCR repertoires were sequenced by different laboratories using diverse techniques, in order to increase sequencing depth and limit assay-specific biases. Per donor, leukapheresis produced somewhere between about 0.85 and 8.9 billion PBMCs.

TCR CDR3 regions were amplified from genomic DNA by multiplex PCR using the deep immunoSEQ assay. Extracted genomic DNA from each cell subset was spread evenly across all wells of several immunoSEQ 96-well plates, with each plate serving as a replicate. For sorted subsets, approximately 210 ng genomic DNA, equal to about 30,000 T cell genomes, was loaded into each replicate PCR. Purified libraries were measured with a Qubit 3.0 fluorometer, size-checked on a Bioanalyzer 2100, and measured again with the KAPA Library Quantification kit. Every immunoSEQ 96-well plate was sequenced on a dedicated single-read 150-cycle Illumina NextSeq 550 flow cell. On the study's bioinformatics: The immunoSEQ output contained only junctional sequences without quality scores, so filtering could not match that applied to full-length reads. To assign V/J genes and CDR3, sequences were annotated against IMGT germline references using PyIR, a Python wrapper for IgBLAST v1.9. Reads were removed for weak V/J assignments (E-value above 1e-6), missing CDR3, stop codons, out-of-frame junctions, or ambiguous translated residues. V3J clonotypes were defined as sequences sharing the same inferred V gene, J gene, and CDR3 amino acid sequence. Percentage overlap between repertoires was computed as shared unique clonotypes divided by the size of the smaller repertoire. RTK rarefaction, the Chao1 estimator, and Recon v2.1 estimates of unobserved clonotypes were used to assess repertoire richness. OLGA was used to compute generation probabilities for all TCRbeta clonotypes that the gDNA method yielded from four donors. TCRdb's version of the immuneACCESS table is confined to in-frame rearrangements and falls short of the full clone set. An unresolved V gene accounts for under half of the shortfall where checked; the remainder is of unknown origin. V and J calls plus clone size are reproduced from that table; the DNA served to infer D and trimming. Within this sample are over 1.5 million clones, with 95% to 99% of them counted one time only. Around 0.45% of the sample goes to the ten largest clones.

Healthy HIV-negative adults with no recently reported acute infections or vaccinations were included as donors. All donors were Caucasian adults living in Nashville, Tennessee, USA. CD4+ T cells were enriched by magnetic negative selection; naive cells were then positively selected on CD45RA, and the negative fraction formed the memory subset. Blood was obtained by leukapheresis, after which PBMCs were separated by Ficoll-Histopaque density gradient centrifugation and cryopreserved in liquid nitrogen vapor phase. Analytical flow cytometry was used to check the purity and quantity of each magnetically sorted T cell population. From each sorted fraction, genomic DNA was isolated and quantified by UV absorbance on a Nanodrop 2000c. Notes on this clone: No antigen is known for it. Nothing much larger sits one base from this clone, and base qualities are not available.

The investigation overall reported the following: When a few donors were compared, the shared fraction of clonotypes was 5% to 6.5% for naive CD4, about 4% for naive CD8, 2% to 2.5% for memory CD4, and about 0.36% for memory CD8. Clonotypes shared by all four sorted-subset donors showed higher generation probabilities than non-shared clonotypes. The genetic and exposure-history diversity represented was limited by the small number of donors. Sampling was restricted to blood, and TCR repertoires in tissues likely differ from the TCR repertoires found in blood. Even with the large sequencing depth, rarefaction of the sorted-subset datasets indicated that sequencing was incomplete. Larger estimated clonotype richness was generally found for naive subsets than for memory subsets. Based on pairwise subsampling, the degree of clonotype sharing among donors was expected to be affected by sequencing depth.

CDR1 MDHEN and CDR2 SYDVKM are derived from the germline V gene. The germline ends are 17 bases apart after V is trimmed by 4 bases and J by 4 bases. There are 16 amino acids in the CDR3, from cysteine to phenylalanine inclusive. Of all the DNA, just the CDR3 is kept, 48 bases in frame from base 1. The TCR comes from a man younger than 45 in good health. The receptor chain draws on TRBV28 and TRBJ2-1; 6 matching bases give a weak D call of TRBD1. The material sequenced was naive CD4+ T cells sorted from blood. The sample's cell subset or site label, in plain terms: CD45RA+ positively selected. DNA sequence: TGTGCCAGCAGTTCCGAACGGACAGCGGCTTACAATGAGCAGTTCTTC. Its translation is CASSSERTAAYNEQFF.